The clone carrying this TCR beta chain has only one observation. CDR1 SGHKS and CDR2 YYEKEE come from the germline V gene (reference sequence). The V segment lost 1 base and the J segment 6 bases; nucleotides outside the gene matches: 1. The CDR3 sequence is 12 residues long. This specimen comes from a study of blood T cell repertoires in COVID-19. Background on the study: Acute and convalescent COVID-19 specimens originated in the United States, Italy and Spain. PBMCs, B-cell-depleted T cells, or T cells were the source of the cDNA or gDNA that made up the material.

Original processing notes: Estimates of nucleated cell counts were drawn from the amplification of reference gene primers. The method was immunoSEQ multiplex PCR; TCRdb's version includes in-frame clones alone and lacks a portion of them. For V, J and clone size, that table is used; D and trimming come from the DNA. This table has about 90,000 clones, 75% to 85% appearing once. The V call is TRBV5-5, the J call TRBJ2-7; TRBD1 matches at 7 bases. The sequence came from a woman in her seventies with acute or convalescent COVID-19. Sample: peripheral blood. Here the CDR3 DNA reads TGTGCCAGCAGCTTGACAGGGGTCGAGCAGTACTTC. Protein sequence: CASSLTGVEQYF.